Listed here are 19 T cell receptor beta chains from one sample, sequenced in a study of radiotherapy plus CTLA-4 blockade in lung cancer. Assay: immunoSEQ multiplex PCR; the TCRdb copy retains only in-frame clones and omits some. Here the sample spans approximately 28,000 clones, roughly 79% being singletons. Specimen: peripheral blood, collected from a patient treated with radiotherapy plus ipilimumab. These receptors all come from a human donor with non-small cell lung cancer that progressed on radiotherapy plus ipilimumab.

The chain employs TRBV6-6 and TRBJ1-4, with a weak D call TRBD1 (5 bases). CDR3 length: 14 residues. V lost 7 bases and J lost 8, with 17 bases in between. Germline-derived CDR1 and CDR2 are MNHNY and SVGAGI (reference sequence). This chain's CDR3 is CASNRRPSNEKLFF. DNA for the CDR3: TGTGCCAGCAACAGGAGACCGAGCAACGAAAAACTGTTTTTT.

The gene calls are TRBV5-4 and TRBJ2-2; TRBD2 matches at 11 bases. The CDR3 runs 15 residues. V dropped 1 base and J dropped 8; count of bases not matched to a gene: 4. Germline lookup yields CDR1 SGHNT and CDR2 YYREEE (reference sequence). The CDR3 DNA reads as TGTGCCAGCAGCTTGACTAGCGGGAGCGAGGGGGAGCTGTTTTTT. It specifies CASSLTSGSEGELFF.

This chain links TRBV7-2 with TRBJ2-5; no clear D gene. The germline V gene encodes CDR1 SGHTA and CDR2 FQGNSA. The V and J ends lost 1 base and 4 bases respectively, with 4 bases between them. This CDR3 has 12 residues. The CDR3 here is CASSLVGETQYF. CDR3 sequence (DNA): TGTGCCAGCAGCTTAGTTGGAGAGACCCAGTACTTC.

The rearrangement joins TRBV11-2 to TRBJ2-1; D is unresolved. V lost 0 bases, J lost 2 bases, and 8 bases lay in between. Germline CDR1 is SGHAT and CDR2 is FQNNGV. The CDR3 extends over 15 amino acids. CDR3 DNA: TGTGCCAGCAGCTTAGATCTAGGGACCTACAATGAGCAGTTCTTC. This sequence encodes CASSLDLGTYNEQFF.

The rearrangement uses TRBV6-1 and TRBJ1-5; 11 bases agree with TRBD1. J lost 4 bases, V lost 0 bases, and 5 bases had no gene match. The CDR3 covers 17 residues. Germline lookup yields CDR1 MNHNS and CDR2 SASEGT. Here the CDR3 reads CASSEAVGQGANQPQHF. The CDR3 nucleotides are TGTGCCAGCAGTGAAGCGGTTGGACAGGGGGCGAATCAGCCCCAGCATTTT.

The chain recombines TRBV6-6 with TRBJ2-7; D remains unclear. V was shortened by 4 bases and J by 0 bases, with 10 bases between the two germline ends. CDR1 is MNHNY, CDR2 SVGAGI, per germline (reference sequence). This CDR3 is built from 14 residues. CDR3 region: CASSLSPSSYEQYF. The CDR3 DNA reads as TGTGCCAGCAGTTTGAGTCCCAGCTCCTACGAGCAGTACTTC.

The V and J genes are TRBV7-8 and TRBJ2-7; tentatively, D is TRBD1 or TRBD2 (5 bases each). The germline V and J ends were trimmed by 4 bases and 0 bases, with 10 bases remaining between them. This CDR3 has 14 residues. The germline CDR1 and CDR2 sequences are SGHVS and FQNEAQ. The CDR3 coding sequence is TGTGCCAGCAGCTCCGGGGCGAGCTCCTACGAGCAGTACTTC. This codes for CASSSGASSYEQYF.

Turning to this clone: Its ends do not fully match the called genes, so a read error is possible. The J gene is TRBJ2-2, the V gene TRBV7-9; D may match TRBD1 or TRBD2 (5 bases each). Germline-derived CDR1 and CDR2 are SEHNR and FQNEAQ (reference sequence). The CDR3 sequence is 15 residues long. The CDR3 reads CASSLAPRQSGELFF. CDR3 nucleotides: TGTGCCAGCAGCCTAGCCCCCCGACAGTCCGGGGAGCTGTTTTTT. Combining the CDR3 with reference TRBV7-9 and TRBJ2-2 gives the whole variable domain DTGVSQNPRHKITKRGQNVTFRCDPISEHNRLYWYRQTLGQGPEFLTYFQNEAQLEKSRLLSDRFSAERPKGSFSTLEIQRTEQGDSAMYLCASSLAPRQSGELFFGEGSRLTVL.

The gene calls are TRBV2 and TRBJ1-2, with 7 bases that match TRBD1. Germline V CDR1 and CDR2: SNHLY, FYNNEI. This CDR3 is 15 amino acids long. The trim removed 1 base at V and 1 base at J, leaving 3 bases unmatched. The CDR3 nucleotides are TGTGCCAGCAGTGAAGGGGGACAGATTAACTATGGCTACACCTTC. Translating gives CASSEGGQINYGYTF.

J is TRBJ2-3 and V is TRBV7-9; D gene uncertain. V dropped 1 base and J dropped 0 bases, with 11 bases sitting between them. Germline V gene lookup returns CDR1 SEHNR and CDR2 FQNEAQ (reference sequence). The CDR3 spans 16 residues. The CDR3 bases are TGTGCCAGCAGCTTAGGGGCAGTTTCTAGCACAGATACGCAGTATTTT. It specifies CASSLGAVSSTDTQYF.

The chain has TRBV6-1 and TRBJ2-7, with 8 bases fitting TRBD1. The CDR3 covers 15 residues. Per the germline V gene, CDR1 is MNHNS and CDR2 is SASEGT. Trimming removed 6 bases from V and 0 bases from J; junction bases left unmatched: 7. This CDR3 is CASSWTGSSSYEQYF. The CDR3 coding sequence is TGTGCCAGCAGCTGGACAGGGTCGAGCTCCTACGAGCAGTACTTC.

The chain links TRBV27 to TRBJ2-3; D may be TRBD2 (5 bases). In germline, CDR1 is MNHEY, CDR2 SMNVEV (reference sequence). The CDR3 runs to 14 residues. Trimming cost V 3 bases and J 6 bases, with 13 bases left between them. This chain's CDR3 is CASSLVRSGDTQYF. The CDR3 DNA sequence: TGTGCCAGCAGTTTGGTCAGGTCGGGGGATACGCAGTATTTT.

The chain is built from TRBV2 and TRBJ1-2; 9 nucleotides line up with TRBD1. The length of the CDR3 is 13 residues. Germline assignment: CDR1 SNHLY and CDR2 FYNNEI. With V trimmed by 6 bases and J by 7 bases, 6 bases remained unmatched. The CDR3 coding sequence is TGTGCCAGCAGCGGCGGGACAGGGCTTGGCTACACCTTC. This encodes CASSGGTGLGYTF.

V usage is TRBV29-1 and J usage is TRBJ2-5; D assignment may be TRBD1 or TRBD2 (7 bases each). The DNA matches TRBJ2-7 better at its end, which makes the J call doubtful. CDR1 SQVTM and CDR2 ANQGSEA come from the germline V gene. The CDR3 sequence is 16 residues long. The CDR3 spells CSVEGGGPGGRYEQYF. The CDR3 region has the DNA TGCAGCGTTGAAGGGGGAGGGCCAGGGGGTCGGTACGAGCAGTACTTC.

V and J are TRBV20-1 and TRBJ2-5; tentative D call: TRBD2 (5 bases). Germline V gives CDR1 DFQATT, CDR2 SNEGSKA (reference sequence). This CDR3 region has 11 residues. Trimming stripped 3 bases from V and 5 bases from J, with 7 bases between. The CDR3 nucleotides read TGCAGTGCTAGGACTACGGAGACCCAGTACTTC. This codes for CSARTTETQYF.

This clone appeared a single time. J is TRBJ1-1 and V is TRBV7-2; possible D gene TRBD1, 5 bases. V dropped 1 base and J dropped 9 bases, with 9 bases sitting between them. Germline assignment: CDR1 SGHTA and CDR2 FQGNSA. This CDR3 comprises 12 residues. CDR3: CASSLGGRKAFF. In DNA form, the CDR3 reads TGTGCCAGCAGCTTAGGGGGGAGGAAAGCTTTCTTT.

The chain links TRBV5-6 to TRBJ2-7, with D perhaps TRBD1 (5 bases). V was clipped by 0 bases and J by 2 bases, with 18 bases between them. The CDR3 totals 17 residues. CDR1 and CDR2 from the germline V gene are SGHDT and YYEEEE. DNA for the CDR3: TGTGCCAGCAGCTTGGCGGAGACAGTCCTACGCCCCTACGAGCAGTACTTC. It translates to CASSLAETVLRPYEQYF.

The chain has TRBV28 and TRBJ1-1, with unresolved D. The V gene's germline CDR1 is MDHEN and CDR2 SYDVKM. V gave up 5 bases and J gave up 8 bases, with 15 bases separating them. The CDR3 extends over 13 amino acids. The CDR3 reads CASSPVTGWEAFF. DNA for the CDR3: TGTGCCAGCAGTCCCGTCACGGGCTGGGAAGCTTTCTTT.

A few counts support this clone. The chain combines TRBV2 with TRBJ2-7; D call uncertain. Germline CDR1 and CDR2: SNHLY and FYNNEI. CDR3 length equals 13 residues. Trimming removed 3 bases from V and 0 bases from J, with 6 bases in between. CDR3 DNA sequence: TGTGCCAGCAGTGAGGCCACCTCCTACGAGCAGTACTTC. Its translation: CASSEATSYEQYF.